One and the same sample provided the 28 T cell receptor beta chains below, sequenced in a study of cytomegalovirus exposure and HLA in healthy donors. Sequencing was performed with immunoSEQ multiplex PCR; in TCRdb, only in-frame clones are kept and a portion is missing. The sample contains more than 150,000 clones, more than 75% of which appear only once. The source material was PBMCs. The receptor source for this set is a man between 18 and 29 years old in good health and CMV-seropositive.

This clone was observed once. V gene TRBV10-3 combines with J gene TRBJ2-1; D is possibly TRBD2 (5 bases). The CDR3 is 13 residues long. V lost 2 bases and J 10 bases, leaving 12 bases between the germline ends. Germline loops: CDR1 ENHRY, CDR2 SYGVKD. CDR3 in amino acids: CAISEGPGKEQFF. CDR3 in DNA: TGTGCCATCAGTGAGGGGCCGGGAAAGGAGCAGTTCTTC.

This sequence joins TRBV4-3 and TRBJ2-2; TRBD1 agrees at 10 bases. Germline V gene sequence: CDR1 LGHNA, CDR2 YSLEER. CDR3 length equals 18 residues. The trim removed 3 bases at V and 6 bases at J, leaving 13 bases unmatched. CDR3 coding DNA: TGCGCCAGCAGCCAGCTACTACCCGGGGACAGGGGAGCCGGGGAGCTGTTTTTT. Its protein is CASSQLLPGDRGAGELFF.

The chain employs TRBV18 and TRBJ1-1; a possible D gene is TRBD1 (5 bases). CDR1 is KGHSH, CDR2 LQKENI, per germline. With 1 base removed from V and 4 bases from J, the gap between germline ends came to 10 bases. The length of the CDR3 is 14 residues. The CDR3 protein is CASSPQGPSTEAFF. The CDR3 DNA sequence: TGTGCCAGCTCACCACAGGGGCCCAGCACTGAAGCTTTCTTT.

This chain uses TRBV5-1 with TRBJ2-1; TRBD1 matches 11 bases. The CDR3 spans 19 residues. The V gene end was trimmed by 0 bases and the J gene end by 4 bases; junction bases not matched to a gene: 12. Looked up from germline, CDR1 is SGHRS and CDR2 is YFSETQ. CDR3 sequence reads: CASSLVPGQGGRQYNEQFF. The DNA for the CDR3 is TGCGCCAGCAGCTTGGTCCCGGGACAGGGGGGGCGGCAATACAATGAGCAGTTCTTC.

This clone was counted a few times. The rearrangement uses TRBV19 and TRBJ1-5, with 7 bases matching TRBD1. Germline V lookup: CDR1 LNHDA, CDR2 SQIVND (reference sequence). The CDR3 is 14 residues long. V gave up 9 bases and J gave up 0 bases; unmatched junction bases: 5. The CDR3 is CASSGQPSNQPQHF. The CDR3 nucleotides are TGTGCCAGCTCGGGACAGCCTAGCAATCAGCCCCAGCATTTT.

The CDR3 DNA sequence: TGTGCCTGGAACCCAGGGACAGGAGGCACAGATACGCAGTATTTT. It encodes CAWNPGTGGTDTQYF. The chain couples TRBV30 to TRBJ2-3; TRBD1 matches 8 bases. Trimming took 4 bases from V and 1 from J; bases not matched to a gene: 7. Per germline, CDR1 GTSNPN and CDR2 SVGIG (reference sequence). The CDR3 length is 15 residues.

CDR3 loop: CASSQDMSSYEQYF. The CDR3 nucleotides read TGCGCCAGCAGCCAAGATATGTCGTCCTACGAGCAGTACTTC. The chain links TRBV4-3 to TRBJ2-7; no definite D call. The germline V and J ends were trimmed by 0 bases and 1 base, with 7 bases remaining between them. CDR3 size: 14 residues. Germline V gene lookup returns CDR1 LGHNA and CDR2 YSLEER.

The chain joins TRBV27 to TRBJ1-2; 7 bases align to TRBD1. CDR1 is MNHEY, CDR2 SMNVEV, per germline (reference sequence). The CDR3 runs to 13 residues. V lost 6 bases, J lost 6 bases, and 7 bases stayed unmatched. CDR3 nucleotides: TGTGCCAGCAGCTGGACAGGAGGGGATGGCTACACCTTC. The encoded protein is CASSWTGGDGYTF.

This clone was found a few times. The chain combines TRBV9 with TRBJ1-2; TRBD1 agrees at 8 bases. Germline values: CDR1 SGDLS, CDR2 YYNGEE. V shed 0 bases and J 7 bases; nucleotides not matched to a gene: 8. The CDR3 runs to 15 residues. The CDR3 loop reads CASSVGGQGRGGYTF. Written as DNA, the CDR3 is TGTGCCAGCAGCGTAGGCGGACAGGGTAGGGGTGGCTACACCTTC.

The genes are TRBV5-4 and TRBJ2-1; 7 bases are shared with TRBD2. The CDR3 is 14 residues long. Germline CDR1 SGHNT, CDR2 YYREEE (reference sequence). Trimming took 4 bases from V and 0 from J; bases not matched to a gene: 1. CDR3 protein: CASSGGSSYNEQFF. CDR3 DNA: TGTGCCAGCAGCGGCGGGAGCTCCTACAATGAGCAGTTCTTC.

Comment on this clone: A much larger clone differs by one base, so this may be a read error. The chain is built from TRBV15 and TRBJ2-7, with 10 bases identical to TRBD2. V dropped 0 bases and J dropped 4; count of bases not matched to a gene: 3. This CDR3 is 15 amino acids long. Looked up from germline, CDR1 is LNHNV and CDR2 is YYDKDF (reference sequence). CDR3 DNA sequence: TGTGCCACCAGCAGAGATTCTAGCGGGAGTTACGAGCAGTACTTC. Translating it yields CATSRDSSGSYEQYF.

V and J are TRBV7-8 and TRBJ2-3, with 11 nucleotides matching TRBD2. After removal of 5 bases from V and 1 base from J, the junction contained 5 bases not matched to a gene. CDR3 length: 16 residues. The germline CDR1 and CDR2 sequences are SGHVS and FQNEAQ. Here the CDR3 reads CASSTGTSGRTDTQYF. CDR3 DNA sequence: TGTGCCAGCAGCACCGGGACTAGCGGACGCACAGATACGCAGTATTTT.

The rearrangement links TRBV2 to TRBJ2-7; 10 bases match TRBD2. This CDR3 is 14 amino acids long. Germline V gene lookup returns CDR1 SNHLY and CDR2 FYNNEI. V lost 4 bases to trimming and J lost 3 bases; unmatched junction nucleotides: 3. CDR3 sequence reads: CASSGTSGNYEQYF. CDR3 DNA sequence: TGTGCCAGCAGTGGGACTAGCGGAAACTACGAGCAGTACTTC.

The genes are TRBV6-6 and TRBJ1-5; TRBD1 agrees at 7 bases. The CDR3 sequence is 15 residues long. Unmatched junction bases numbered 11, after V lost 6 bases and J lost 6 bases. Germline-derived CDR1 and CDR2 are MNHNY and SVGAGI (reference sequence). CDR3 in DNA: TGTGCCAGCAGCGATGACAGGGAATACCTTCAGCCCCAGCATTTT. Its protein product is CASSDDREYLQPQHF.

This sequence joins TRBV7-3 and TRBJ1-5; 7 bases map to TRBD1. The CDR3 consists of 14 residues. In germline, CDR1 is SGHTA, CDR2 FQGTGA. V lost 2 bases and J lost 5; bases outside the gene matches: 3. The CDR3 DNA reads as TGTGCCAGCAGCTTATCCACAGGGGATCAGCCCCAGCATTTT. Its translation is CASSLSTGDQPQHF.

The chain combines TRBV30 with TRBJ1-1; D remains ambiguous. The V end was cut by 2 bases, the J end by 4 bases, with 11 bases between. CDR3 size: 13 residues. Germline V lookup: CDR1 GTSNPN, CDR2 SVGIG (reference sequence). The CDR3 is CAWSRRDSTEAFF. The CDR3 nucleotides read TGTGCCTGGAGTAGGAGGGATTCCACTGAAGCTTTCTTT.

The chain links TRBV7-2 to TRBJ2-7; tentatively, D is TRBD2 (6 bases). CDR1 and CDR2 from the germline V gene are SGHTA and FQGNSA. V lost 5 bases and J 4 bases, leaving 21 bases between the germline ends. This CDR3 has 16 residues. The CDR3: CASSGQWLASSYEQYF. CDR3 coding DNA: TGTGCCAGCAGCGGGCAGTGGCTAGCGTCTAGTTACGAGCAGTACTTC.

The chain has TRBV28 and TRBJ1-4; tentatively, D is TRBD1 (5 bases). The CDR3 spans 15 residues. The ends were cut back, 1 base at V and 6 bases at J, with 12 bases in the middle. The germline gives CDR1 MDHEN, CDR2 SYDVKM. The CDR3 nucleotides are TGTGCCAGCAGTTTATCGGGGGTCCGAGATGAAAAACTGTTTTTT. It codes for CASSLSGVRDEKLFF.

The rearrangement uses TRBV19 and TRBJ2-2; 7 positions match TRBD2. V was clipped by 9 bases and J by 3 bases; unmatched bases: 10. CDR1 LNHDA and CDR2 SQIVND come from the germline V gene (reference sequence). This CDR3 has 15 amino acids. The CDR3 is CASNPLGGYTGELFF. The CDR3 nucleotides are TGTGCCAGCAACCCCCTGGGGGGGTACACCGGGGAGCTGTTTTTT.

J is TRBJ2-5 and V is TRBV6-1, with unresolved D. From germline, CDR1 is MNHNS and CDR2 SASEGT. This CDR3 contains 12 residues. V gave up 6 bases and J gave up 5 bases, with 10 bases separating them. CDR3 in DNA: TGTGCCAGCAGCGTACTGAGGGAGACCCAGTACTTC. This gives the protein CASSVLRETQYF.

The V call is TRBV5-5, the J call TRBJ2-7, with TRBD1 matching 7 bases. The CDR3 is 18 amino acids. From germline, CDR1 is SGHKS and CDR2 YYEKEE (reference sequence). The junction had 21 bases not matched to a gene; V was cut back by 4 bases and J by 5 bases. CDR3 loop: CASSRTVRADRVFHEQYF. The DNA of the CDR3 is TGTGCCAGCAGCCGTACGGTACGCGCCGACAGGGTTTTCCACGAGCAGTACTTC.

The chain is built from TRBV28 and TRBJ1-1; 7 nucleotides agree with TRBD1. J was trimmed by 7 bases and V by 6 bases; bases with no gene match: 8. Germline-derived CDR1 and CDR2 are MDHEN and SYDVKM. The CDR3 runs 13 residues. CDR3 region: CASSAQTGLEAFF. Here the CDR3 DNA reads TGTGCCAGCAGCGCCCAGACAGGGCTTGAAGCTTTCTTT.

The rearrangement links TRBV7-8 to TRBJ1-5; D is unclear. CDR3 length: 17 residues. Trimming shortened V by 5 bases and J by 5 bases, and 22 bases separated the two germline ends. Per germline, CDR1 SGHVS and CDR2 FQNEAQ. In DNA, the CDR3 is TGTGCCAGCAGCCCCGTGGGGTCCCAGGCGAGGGATCAGCCCCAGCATTTT. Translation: CASSPVGSQARDQPQHF.

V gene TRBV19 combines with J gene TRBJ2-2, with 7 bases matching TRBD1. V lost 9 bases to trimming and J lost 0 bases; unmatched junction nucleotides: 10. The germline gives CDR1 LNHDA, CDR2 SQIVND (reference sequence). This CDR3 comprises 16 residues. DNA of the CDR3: TGTGCCAGCGGCCGAAGACAGGGCCCGAACACCGGGGAGCTGTTTTTT. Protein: CASGRRQGPNTGELFF.

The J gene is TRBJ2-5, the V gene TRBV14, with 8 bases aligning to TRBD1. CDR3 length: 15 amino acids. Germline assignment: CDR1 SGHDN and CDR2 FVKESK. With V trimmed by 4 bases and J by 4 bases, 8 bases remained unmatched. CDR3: CASSPTGARIETQYF. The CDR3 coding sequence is TGTGCCAGCAGCCCGACAGGGGCCCGGATAGAGACCCAGTACTTC.

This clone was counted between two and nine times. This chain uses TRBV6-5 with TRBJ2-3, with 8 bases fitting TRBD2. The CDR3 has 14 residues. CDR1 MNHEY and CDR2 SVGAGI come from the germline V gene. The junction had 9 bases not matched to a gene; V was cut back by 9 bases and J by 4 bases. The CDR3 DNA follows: TGTGCCAGTGAAAGCGGGAGTAGCGCAGATACGCAGTATTTT. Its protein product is CASESGSSADTQYF.

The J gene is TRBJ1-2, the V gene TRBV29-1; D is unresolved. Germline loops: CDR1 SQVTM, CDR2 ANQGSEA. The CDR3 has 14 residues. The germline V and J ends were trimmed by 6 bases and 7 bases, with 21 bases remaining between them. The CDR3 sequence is CSVAIDVSEAGYTF. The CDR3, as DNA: TGCAGCGTAGCAATAGACGTCTCTGAGGCTGGCTACACCTTC.

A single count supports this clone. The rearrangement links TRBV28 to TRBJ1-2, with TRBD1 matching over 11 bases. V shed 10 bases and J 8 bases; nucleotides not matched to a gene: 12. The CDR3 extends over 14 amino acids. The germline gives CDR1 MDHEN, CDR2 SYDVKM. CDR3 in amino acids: CAIHRGQGAWGYTF. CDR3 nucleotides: TGTGCCATTCACCGAGGACAGGGGGCGTGGGGCTACACCTTC.